This TCR beta chain was found in a study of T cells expressing NK-cell markers. This CDR3 is built from 16 residues. Germline loops: CDR1 KGHSH, CDR2 LQKENI. TCRdb re-called the 5' RACE reads; one entry per CDR3 protein, DNA not given. The data include some 450,000 distinct CDR3 sequences; the top ten clones carry 7.3%. The sequence came from a woman between 18 and 75 years old in good health. V gene TRBV18 combines with J gene TRBJ2-1; TCRdb's D gene call, TRBD1, goes unchecked for lack of DNA. The material sequenced was blood T cells: a sorted CD56 or NKG2C T cell subset, CD4+ or CD8+ T cells, or bulk PBMC T cells (not recorded which). CDR3 in amino acids: CASSTIGTGRNNEQFF.